Sequencing of this T cell receptor (beta chain) was carried out in a study of Graves' ophthalmopathy and Graves' hyperthyroidism. Study background: Pretreatment peripheral blood was obtained at initial diagnosis.

RNA transcripts served as template for amplifying TCR beta CDR3 sequences. An opening RT-PCR round employed HTBI primers and preceded a second-round multiplex PCR. MiXCR, run by TCRdb on the multiplex PCR reads, gives a single entry per CDR3 protein. The sample lists under 400,000 distinct CDR3 sequences; around a sixth were seen once. This clonotype was found many times. The clonotype was recovered from an adult man with Graves' ophthalmopathy. The specimen sequenced was peripheral blood.

This chain's CDR3 is CASSLDGGTEAFF. The DNA of the CDR3 is TGCGCCAGCAGCTTGGACGGGGGCACTGAAGCTTTCTTT. The V call is TRBV5-1, the J call TRBJ1-1, with D tentatively TRBD1 (5 bases). The length of the CDR3 is 13 residues. Per the germline V gene, CDR1 is SGHRS and CDR2 is YFSETQ. V gave up 0 bases and J gave up 4 bases, with 7 bases separating them.